This T cell receptor (beta chain) was obtained from a study of blood T cells in healthy people across ages. The study, taken as a whole, reports: As age increased, TCR beta diversity per million T cells fell in a roughly linear fashion. Greater diversity and more naive CD4+ cells were seen in long-lived donors than in aged donors.

Then a second PCR, running about 6 to 11 cycles, was carried out with a sample-barcoded 5' primer and a J-beta primer mix. MiXCR, run by TCRdb on the 5' RACE reads, gives a single entry per CDR3 protein. The sample records more than 750,000 distinct CDR3 sequences, about 27% being singletons. Extraction of total RNA produced a minimum of 6 micrograms from each sample. This CDR3 region has 14 residues. Germline CDR1 is SGHRS and CDR2 is YFSETQ. Trimming removed 0 bases at V and 2 bases at J, with 9 bases between. This clonotype turned up a few times. Antigen: not known. These data were likewise used in another study, on T cells of mothers and their children. In that study: Sample barcodes and 2-4 random nucleotides came from the second PCR's M1S primer.

The chain is built from TRBV5-1 and TRBJ2-7; D gene unclear. The sequence was collected from a woman in her thirties or forties in good health. The sample was blood. The CDR3 DNA sequence: TGCGCCAGCAGCTTGGCCATCGTTGCCTACGAGCAGTACTTC. Its protein is CASSLAIVAYEQYF.